A selection of T cell receptor beta chains follows, all from one sample in a study of T cells in tuberculosis. Sequencing was performed with immunoSEQ multiplex PCR; in TCRdb, only in-frame clones are kept and a portion is missing. The sample lists around 45,000 clones, approximately 94% occurring once. Sequencing was performed on PBMCs. The receptors here all came from a donor between 10 and 35 years old with latent tuberculosis or without tuberculosis infection. Some clones in this sample may be carry-over from other donors' samples. Each CDR3 is given with its conserved first and last residue.

>TRBV5-5|TRBJ1-2
CASSLVGTAHISNYGYTF
>TRBV5-5|TRBJ2-7
CASSRPGQGVYEQYF
>TRBV4-2|TRBJ2-7
CASSQARLAGVGYEQYF
>TRBV28|TRBJ2-2
CASSIGTANTGELFF
>TRBV6-5|TRBJ1-1
CASSSGTGYTEAFF
>TRBV14|TRBJ1-4
CASSQGQGAVFGEKLFF
>TRBV14|TRBJ2-3
CASSQKPTPRWGSLTDTQYF
>TRBV27|TRBJ2-1
CASRQTADNNEQFF
>TRBV5-6|TRBJ2-7
CASSSRLAGAREQYF
>TRBV30|TRBJ1-2
CAFDRVGYTF
>TRBV11-2|TRBJ2-1
CASSLEASLGNEQFF
>TRBV28|TRBJ2-1
CASSFIGGLPNEQFF
>TRBV5-1|TRBJ1-4
CASSPGQGRDEKLFF
>TRBV30|TRBJ1-5
CACAQGRDQPQHF
>TRBV6-1|TRBJ1-4
CASSDAGSNEKLFF
>TRBV10-1|TRBJ1-2
CASSESGLGGYTF
>TRBV19|TRBJ2-3
CASSIGVAGGTDTQYF
>TRBV19|TRBJ1-1
CASSIGGLSVEAFF
>TRBV5-4|TRBJ1-3
CASSRGQGRGNTIYF
>TRBV4-3|TRBJ2-3
CASSQDYQENADTQYF
>TRBV4-3|TRBJ2-7
CASSLGTSGRAAYEQYF
>TRBV4-1|TRBJ2-1
CASSQVDVAGTYNEQFF
>TRBV7-2|TRBJ2-2
CASSSGLADYTGELFF
>TRBV7-8|TRBJ2-2
CASSLAPDTRAGDDPGELFF
>TRBV7-8|TRBJ1-1
CASSLGGGSTEAFF
>TRBV14|TRBJ1-1
CASSLQGAMNTEAFF
>TRBV27|TRBJ2-7
CASSPSDRGYEQYF
>TRBV27|TRBJ1-1
CASGLQGLNTEAFF
>TRBV7-9|TRBJ1-5
CASSSNWGLGLNQPQHF
>TRBV7-9|TRBJ2-2
CASIPTQGPNTGELFF
>TRBV9|TRBJ2-7
CASSDSGGGRGRSYEQYF
>TRBV27|TRBJ1-4
CASSLMGHNEKLFF
>TRBV6-1|TRBJ1-2
CASGPGTGYGYTF
>TRBV11-2|TRBJ2-7
CASSPVRGRYEQYF
>TRBV29-1|TRBJ2-2
CSVGTGNTGELFF
>TRBV19|TRBJ2-5
CASTQSTPEETQYF
>TRBV9|TRBJ2-2
CASSPWGQRVNTGELFF
>TRBV5-4|TRBJ1-3
CASSAPGQGNTIYF